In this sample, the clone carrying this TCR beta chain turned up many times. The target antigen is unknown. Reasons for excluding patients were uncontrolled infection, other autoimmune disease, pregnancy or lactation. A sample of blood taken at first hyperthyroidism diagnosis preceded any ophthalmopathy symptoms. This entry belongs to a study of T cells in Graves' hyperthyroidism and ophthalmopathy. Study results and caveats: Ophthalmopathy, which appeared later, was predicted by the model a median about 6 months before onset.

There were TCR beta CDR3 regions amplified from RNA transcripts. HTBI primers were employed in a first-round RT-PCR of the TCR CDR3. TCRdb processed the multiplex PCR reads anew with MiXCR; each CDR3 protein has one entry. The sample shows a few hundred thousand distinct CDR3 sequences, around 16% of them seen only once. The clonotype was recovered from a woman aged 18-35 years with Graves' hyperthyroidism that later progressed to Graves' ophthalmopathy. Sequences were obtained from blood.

The DNA for the CDR3 is TGTGCCACCGAGACTGCCCAAAGGGCCTACGAGCAGTACTTC. Encoded protein: CATETAQRAYEQYF. The chain employs TRBV10-3 and TRBJ2-7; D is unclear. Deletions cut 10 bases from V and 2 bases from J, with 18 bases between. The CDR3 sequence is 14 residues long. Germline values: CDR1 ENHRY, CDR2 SYGVKD.